This passage covers 29 T cell receptor beta chains from one sample sequenced in a study of cytomegalovirus exposure and HLA in healthy donors. The primer mix had 60 Vbeta and 13 Jbeta primers. The repertoire was sequenced with immunoSEQ multiplex PCR; TCRdb's copy has only in-frame clones and lacks some. Seen here are about 170,000 clones, roughly 84% observed once, and the top ten hold about 2.7%. The sequencing input was PBMCs. The receptors were sampled from a man younger than 40 in good health and CMV-seropositive.

The gene calls are TRBV18 and TRBJ2-4; no clear D gene. Germline loops: CDR1 KGHSH, CDR2 LQKENI. V shed 3 bases and J shed 0 bases, with 15 bases lying between them. CDR3 size: 17 residues. CDR3 in amino acids: CASSPTLQNLAKNIQYF. DNA of the CDR3: TGTGCCAGCTCACCTACCCTACAGAACCTAGCCAAAAACATTCAGTACTTC.

V usage is TRBV7-9 and J usage is TRBJ2-3; 8 bases agree with TRBD2. This CDR3 has 16 amino acids. CDR1 SEHNR and CDR2 FQNEAQ come from the germline V gene (reference sequence). Trimming at V came to 2 bases and at J to 2 bases, leaving 6 bases not matched to a gene. The chain's CDR3 is CASSLYVAGYTDTQYF. The CDR3 DNA is TGTGCCAGCAGCTTATACGTAGCGGGATACACAGATACGCAGTATTTT.

The CDR3 DNA reads as TGTGCCAGCAGCTTCTCAGCGGGAACCACAGATACGCAGTATTTT. Its protein product is CASSFSAGTTDTQYF. This sequence joins TRBV11-3 and TRBJ2-3, with TRBD2 identical over 7 bases. The CDR3 has 15 residues. V was clipped by 3 bases and J by 2 bases; unmatched bases: 5. Germline CDR1 is SGHNT and CDR2 is YENEEA.

The chain uses TRBV6-1 and TRBJ1-3, with a possible D match to TRBD1 (6 bases). Trimming cost V 5 bases and J 2 bases, with 10 bases left between them. Germline V gene data show CDR1 as MNHNS and CDR2 as SASEGT. The CDR3 length is 14 residues. The CDR3 sequence is CASSRTVTGNTIYF. The CDR3, as DNA: TGTGCCAGCAGTCGGACAGTTACTGGAAACACCATATATTTT.

In its sample, this clone was seen a few times. This CDR3 is CATRQGKRPQHF. The CDR3 DNA reads TGTGCCACCCGACAGGGGAAAAGGCCCCAGCATTTT. This chain connects TRBV19 to TRBJ1-5, with TRBD1 identical over 8 bases. CDR1 and CDR2 from the germline V gene are LNHDA and SQIVND (reference sequence). This CDR3 has 12 amino acids. V lost 10 bases and J lost 9; bases outside the gene matches: 8.

This clone appeared once. The V and J genes are TRBV7-3 and TRBJ2-5; the D gene is possibly TRBD2 (7 bases). This CDR3 is built from 15 residues. Trimming removed 5 bases at V and 1 base at J, with 14 bases between. Germline V gene lookup returns CDR1 SGHTA and CDR2 FQGTGA. CDR3 loop: CASSIGGGLQETQYF. The DNA of the CDR3 is TGTGCCAGCAGCATTGGGGGGGGGCTCCAAGAGACCCAGTACTTC.

The chain joins TRBV19 to TRBJ1-2; the D is unclear. Germline CDR1 and CDR2: LNHDA and SQIVND (reference sequence). The CDR3 loop spans 12 amino acids. Trimming stripped 3 bases from V and 7 bases from J, with 9 bases between. The chain's CDR3 is CASSIRGGGYTF. In nucleotides, the CDR3 is TGTGCCAGTAGTATCAGAGGAGGTGGCTACACCTTC.

The chain carries TRBV4-1 and TRBJ2-1; 9 bases agree with TRBD2. Germline V lookup: CDR1 MGHRA, CDR2 YSYEKL. This CDR3 comprises 16 residues. V dropped 0 bases and J dropped 5; count of bases not matched to a gene: 5. The chain's CDR3 is CASSQDRGGGDNEQFF. The CDR3, as DNA: TGCGCCAGCAGCCAAGATCGGGGCGGGGGGGACAATGAGCAGTTCTTC.

V is TRBV9 and J is TRBJ2-3; maybe TRBD2 (5 bases). This CDR3 has 15 amino acids. Germline assignment: CDR1 SGDLS and CDR2 YYNGEE. V lost 0 bases to trimming and J lost 3 bases, with 11 bases between them. The CDR3 DNA sequence: TGTGCCAGCAGCGTAGACAGCGGCACGACAGATACGCAGTATTTT. Amino acid sequence: CASSVDSGTTDTQYF.

The gene calls are TRBV2 and TRBJ2-5; D is perhaps TRBD2 (5 bases). With 6 bases removed from V and 7 bases from J, the gap between germline ends came to 15 bases. Germline V CDR1 and CDR2: SNHLY, FYNNEI. CDR3 length equals 13 residues. The CDR3 loop is CASSPLVYGTQYF. In DNA form, the CDR3 reads TGTGCCAGCAGCCCACTAGTTTATGGGACCCAGTACTTC. Full variable domain (outside the CDR3, taken from reference TRBV2 and TRBJ2-5): EPEVTQTPSHQVTQMGQEVILRCVPISNHLYFYWYRQILGQKVEFLVSFYNNEISEKSEIFDDQFSVERPDGSNFTLKIRSTKLEDSAMYFCASSPLVYGTQYFGPGTRLLVL.

The chain employs TRBV9 and TRBJ2-3, with a weak D call TRBD2 (6 bases). The CDR3 contains 16 residues. Trimming left V 1 base short and J 2 bases short, with 14 bases between. Germline CDR1 is SGDLS and CDR2 is YYNGEE. The CDR3 DNA is TGTGCCAGCAGCGTATCTCCGGGACTTTACACAGATACGCAGTATTTT. It encodes CASSVSPGLYTDTQYF.

CDR3 nucleotide sequence: TGTGCCAGCAGCTTTCGGGCGGGAGGTTTAGCCTACGAGCAGTACTTC. Translating gives CASSFRAGGLAYEQYF. This rearrangement joins TRBV11-2 to TRBJ2-7, with TRBD2 matching over 8 bases. The trim removed 3 bases at V and 2 bases at J, leaving 9 bases unmatched. CDR3 length: 16 residues. Looked up from germline, CDR1 is SGHAT and CDR2 is FQNNGV.

The CDR3: CASRRDSSGNTIYF. CDR3 sequence (DNA): TGTGCCAGCAGGAGAGACAGCTCTGGAAACACCATATATTTT. The gene calls are TRBV6-1 and TRBJ1-3, with a possible D match to TRBD1 (5 bases). The CDR3 consists of 14 residues. The V and J ends lost 6 bases and 0 bases respectively, with 9 bases between them. Germline CDR1 MNHNS, CDR2 SASEGT.

The rearrangement uses TRBV7-9 and TRBJ2-2, with D uncertain. The CDR3 extends over 14 amino acids. The V end was cut by 2 bases, the J end by 6 bases, with 10 bases between. Germline V gene sequence: CDR1 SEHNR, CDR2 FQNEAQ (reference sequence). CDR3 in DNA: TGTGCCAGCAGCTTAACAGAGCTTGCCGGGGAGCTGTTTTTT. Protein sequence: CASSLTELAGELFF.

V and J are TRBV5-5 and TRBJ2-2; tentative D call: TRBD1 (5 bases). V was clipped by 4 bases and J by 6 bases, with 13 bases between them. The CDR3 length is 14 residues. Germline V gene lookup returns CDR1 SGHKS and CDR2 YYEKEE (reference sequence). The CDR3 DNA reads TGTGCCAGCAGCCCTGGGGCGTCCGCCGGGGAGCTGTTTTTT. Protein: CASSPGASAGELFF.

The chain recombines TRBV5-4 with TRBJ2-7, with TRBD1 matching over 8 bases. Germline V lookup: CDR1 SGHNT, CDR2 YYREEE (reference sequence). V lost 2 bases and J lost 6; bases outside the gene matches: 13. The CDR3 consists of 16 residues. The CDR3: CASSFRTGGGGAEQYF. CDR3 sequence (DNA): TGTGCCAGCAGCTTCCGAACAGGGGGTGGAGGGGCCGAGCAGTACTTC.

This clone was detected only a few times. The genes are TRBV6-5 and TRBJ1-6, with TRBD1 matching 9 bases. The CDR3 is made up of 14 amino acids. Losses at the gene ends were 6 bases for V and 5 bases for J; bases not matched to a gene: 2. CDR1 is MNHEY, CDR2 SVGAGI, per germline. The CDR3 spells CASSRDRDNSPLHF. The CDR3 DNA reads as TGTGCCAGCAGCCGGGACAGGGATAATTCACCCCTCCACTTT.

The chain employs TRBV7-2 and TRBJ2-2; D unclear. The CDR3 covers 14 residues. V gave up 2 bases and J gave up 4 bases, with 8 bases separating them. Germline V gene data show CDR1 as SGHTA and CDR2 as FQGNSA. Written as DNA, the CDR3 is TGTGCCAGCAGCTTAATCTTAATCACCGGGGAGCTGTTTTTT. Translated: CASSLILITGELFF.

The chain combines TRBV11-3 with TRBJ2-7, with no clear D. The CDR3 length is 19 residues. CDR1 is SGHNT, CDR2 YENEEA, per germline. V was trimmed by 8 bases and J by 7 bases, leaving 36 bases between them. For the CDR3, the DNA is TGTGCCAGCCCCTTCCAAGTCCCCCGAAGGTCCATGCATCCAAGGGAGCAGTACGTC. Amino acids: CASPFQVPRRSMHPREQYV.

V is TRBV27 and J is TRBJ1-6; possible D gene TRBD1, 5 bases. This CDR3 spans 18 amino acids. CDR1 is MNHEY and CDR2 is SMNVEV in the germline V gene (reference sequence). Trimming removed 2 bases at V and 1 base at J, with 15 bases between. CDR3 sequence reads: CASSLRSGYESYNSPLHF. CDR3 DNA sequence: TGTGCCAGCAGTTTACGGTCAGGGTATGAGTCCTATAATTCACCCCTCCACTTT.

J is TRBJ2-3 and V is TRBV7-9; 7 bases align to TRBD2. Per the germline V gene, CDR1 is SEHNR and CDR2 is FQNEAQ (reference sequence). V trimming: 0 bases; J trimming: 0 bases; junction bases outside the gene matches: 6. The CDR3 spans 17 residues. CDR3 amino acids: CASSLAVLAASTDTQYF. CDR3 coding DNA: TGTGCCAGCAGCTTAGCTGTGCTAGCGGCTAGCACAGATACGCAGTATTTT. The variable domain in full, completed from reference TRBV7-9 and TRBJ2-3, reads DTGVSQNPRHKITKRGQNVTFRCDPISEHNRLYWYRQTLGQGPEFLTYFQNEAQLEKSRLLSDRFSAERPKGSFSTLEIQRTEQGDSAMYLCASSLAVLAASTDTQYFGPGTRLTVL.

The chain has TRBV7-2 and TRBJ2-5, with D possibly being TRBD1 (6 bases). Germline V lookup: CDR1 SGHTA, CDR2 FQGNSA. The CDR3 has 17 residues. V lost 2 bases and J 3 bases, leaving 19 bases between the germline ends. This CDR3 is CASSLSFRLGGEETQYF. In DNA form, the CDR3 reads TGTGCCAGCAGCTTATCCTTCCGGCTAGGGGGAGAAGAGACCCAGTACTTC.

This chain links TRBV19 with TRBJ2-1, with TRBD2 matching 10 bases. J gave up 14 bases and V 3 bases, and 10 bases lay outside the gene matches. The CDR3 runs to 14 residues. The V gene's germline CDR1 is LNHDA and CDR2 SQIVND (reference sequence). The CDR3 sequence: CASSIQTSGWGEFF. CDR3 DNA: TGTGCCAGTAGTATCCAGACTAGCGGGTGGGGTGAGTTCTTC.

The gene calls are TRBV4-1 and TRBJ2-3; TRBD2 agrees at 9 bases. Germline V gene sequence: CDR1 MGHRA, CDR2 YSYEKL. The CDR3 loop spans 17 amino acids. Unmatched junction bases numbered 10, after V lost 4 bases and J lost 2 bases. CDR3 bases: TGCGCCAGCAGCCCCTCCCCCGCTAGCGGGATCACAGATACGCAGTATTTT. Translating gives CASSPSPASGITDTQYF.

The chain employs TRBV6-5 and TRBJ2-5, with 9 bases aligning to TRBD2. The CDR3 consists of 15 residues. Germline V lookup: CDR1 MNHEY, CDR2 SVGAGI. V was clipped by 4 bases and J by 5 bases; unmatched bases: 8. This CDR3 is CASSWVAGGPETQYF. The CDR3 nucleotides read TGTGCCAGCAGTTGGGTGGCGGGAGGGCCGGAGACCCAGTACTTC.

The V call is TRBV28, the J call TRBJ2-3, with 12 nucleotides matching TRBD2. J was trimmed by 0 bases and V by 8 bases; bases with no gene match: 0. This CDR3 has 14 residues. Germline V gene sequence: CDR1 MDHEN, CDR2 SYDVKM. This CDR3 reads CASGTSGSTDTQYF. The CDR3 coding sequence is TGTGCCAGCGGGACTAGCGGGAGCACAGATACGCAGTATTTT.

The DNA of the CDR3 is TGTGCCAGTAGTATCGACAGGGGCACAGATACGCAGTATTTT. This encodes CASSIDRGTDTQYF. The rearrangement joins TRBV19 to TRBJ2-3; 7 nucleotides align to TRBD1. Trimming at V came to 3 bases and at J to 1 base, leaving 1 base not matched to a gene. Germline V CDR1 and CDR2: LNHDA, SQIVND (reference sequence). The CDR3 is 14 residues long.

This rearrangement joins TRBV6-5 to TRBJ1-1; D is undetermined. The germline gives CDR1 MNHEY, CDR2 SVGAGI. The CDR3 is 15 amino acids. V was trimmed by 0 bases and J by 4 bases, leaving 12 bases between them. The CDR3 nucleotides read TGTGCCAGCAGTTACTCGTTTACGGGAAGCACTGAAGCTTTCTTT. It translates to CASSYSFTGSTEAFF.

The gene calls are TRBV4-1 and TRBJ2-7; 10 nucleotides line up with TRBD1. The CDR3 has 15 amino acids. V shed 4 bases and J 2 bases; nucleotides not matched to a gene: 5. CDR1 is MGHRA, CDR2 YSYEKL, per germline. The CDR3 sequence: CASSPRDRGPYEQYF. For the CDR3, the DNA is TGCGCCAGCAGCCCACGGGACAGGGGTCCCTACGAGCAGTACTTC.